A selection of T cell receptor beta chains follows, all from one sample in a study of vaccination and CD4 T cells after COVID-19. Their recognized antigens are unknown. TCRdb reprocessed the PCR reads via MiXCR and lists one record per CDR3 protein. The top ten hold 3% to 4% of the sample, which has 15,000 to 20,000 distinct CDR3 sequences, approximately 50% seen once. The source material was CD4+ T cells from blood, cultured in vitro. The origin of the receptors is a human donor who had recovered from COVID-19. Both conserved end residues are part of each CDR3. The order of the fields is D gene, clone size, V gene, J gene, CDR3 DNA, CDR3 protein. D genes are given only for firm matches. Clone size is not always given. Where it is, it says once, few, many or a class for expanded clones.

TRBD2	few	TRBV19	TRBJ2-1	TGTGCCAGTAGTCCGACTAGCGGGAGCTCCTACAATGAGCAGTTCTTC	CASSPTSGSSYNEQFF
.	.	TRBV7-8	TRBJ2-1	TGTGCCAGCAGCTTAGGCGGGCGGAATGAGCAGTTCTTC	CASSLGGRNEQFF
TRBD2	.	TRBV7-2	TRBJ2-3	TGTGCCAGCAGCCCCCGACTAGCGGGGGCCATTAGCACAGATACGCAGTATTTT	CASSPRLAGAISTDTQYF
.	few	TRBV28	TRBJ1-5	TGTGCCAGCAGTCCCCGGGGGGATTACCGGCCCCAGCATTTT	CASSPRGDYRPQHF
TRBD2	.	TRBV7-9	TRBJ2-1	TGTGCCAGCAGCTTATTCGGGACTAGTTCTCCTATGCAGTTCTTC	CASSLFGTSSPMQFF
.	.	TRBV11-2	TRBJ1-1	TGTGCCAGCAGCGGGGCCGCTGAAGCTTTCTTT	CASSGAAEAFF
.	.	TRBV25-1	TRBJ1-4	TGTGCCAGCAGTGATCTGGGAGCTATTGCCGGAAAACTGTTTTTT	CASSDLGAIAGKLFF
TRBD1	.	TRBV5-1	TRBJ1-3	TGCGCCAGCAGCCCGGTTAACAGGGGGGCCTCTGGAAACACCATATATTTT	CASSPVNRGASGNTIYF
TRBD1	medium-sized	TRBV6-1	TRBJ1-2	TGTGCCAGCACCCGCACAGGGGGCGCATGGGGCTACACCTTC	CASTRTGGAWGYTF
TRBD1	few	TRBV7-8	TRBJ1-1	TGTGCCAGCAGCCTCCGGGACAGGGGATCGAACACTGAAGCTTTCTTT	CASSLRDRGSNTEAFF
.	.	TRBV7-9	TRBJ2-6	TGTGCCAGCAGCTTAGGACGGGGTACAACGTCTGGGGCCAACGTCCTGACTTTC	CASSLGRGTTSGANVLTF
TRBD2	.	TRBV6-5	TRBJ2-1	TGTGCCAGCAGTTCTAGCGGGGGGTATTACAATGAGCAGTTCTTC	CASSSSGGYYNEQFF
TRBD2	.	TRBV12-5	TRBJ2-7	TGTGCTAGTAGTATAGCGGGGGCCTCCTACGAGCAGTACTTC	CASSIAGASYEQYF
.	few	TRBV12-3/TRBV12-4	TRBJ1-2	TGTGCCAGCAGTCCCCGGGCGTCATATATCTATGGCTACACCTTC	CASSPRASYIYGYTF
.	.	TRBV30	TRBJ2-3	TGTGCCTGGAGTGGGGGAGGTGGAGACACAGATACGCAGTATTTT	CAWSGGGGDTDTQYF
.	.	TRBV11-3	TRBJ2-7	TGTGCCAGCAGCTCCCCCGGGACTGACTACGAGCAGTACTTC	CASSSPGTDYEQYF
.	.	TRBV19	TRBJ1-2	TGTGCCAGTAGTATATCGGCAGGGTCCTATGGCTACACCTTC	CASSISAGSYGYTF
TRBD1	.	TRBV19	TRBJ2-7	TGTGCCAGTAGTAGGGACAGGAGCTCCTACGAGCAGTACTTC	CASSRDRSSYEQYF
.	few	TRBV20-1	TRBJ2-4	TGCAGTGTAATAGTAGGGTCAAGACCATCCGAAAACATTCAGTACTTC	CSVIVGSRPSENIQYF
.	.	TRBV12-2	TRBJ1-2	TGTGCAAGTCGCTTCGCTCTTTCCGGACAGGGGATAAACTATGGCTACACCTTC	CASRFALSGQGINYGYTF
.	.	TRBV9	TRBJ2-5	TGTGCCAGCAGCCAGGGTCAAGTAGAGACCCAGTACTTC	CASSQGQVETQYF
TRBD1	.	TRBV18	TRBJ1-5	TGTGCCAGCTCAACCTCTTCAGGGGGATCGAAAAGCAATCAGCCCCAGCATTTT	CASSTSSGGSKSNQPQHF
TRBD1	.	TRBV11-2	TRBJ1-1	TGTGCCAGCAGCCTAACTAGGGACAGTTCTGAAGCTTTCTTT	CASSLTRDSSEAFF
.	.	TRBV5-1	TRBJ1-2	TGCGCCAGCAGCTTACAGACAGGCTATGGCTACACCTTC	CASSLQTGYGYTF
.	few	TRBV20-1	TRBJ2-7	TGCAGTGCCCTGGTGGGGGCCGCAAATTACGAGCAGTACTTC	CSALVGAANYEQYF
.	few	TRBV7-2	TRBJ1-2	TGTGCCAGCAGCTTAGTTGGGGTTGGGTATGGCTACACCTTC	CASSLVGVGYGYTF
.	medium-sized	TRBV7-2	TRBJ1-5	TGTGCCAGCAGCCCGGACCTGAATCAGCCCCAGCATTTT	CASSPDLNQPQHF
.	.	TRBV10-1	TRBJ1-1	TGCGCCAGCCAGGGTACGAGCACTGAAGCTTTCTTT	CASQGTSTEAFF
TRBD1	.	TRBV12-3/TRBV12-4	TRBJ2-5	TGTGCCAGCAGTAACTCCCTCCGGGACAGGGGAACTGGGACCCAGTACTTC	CASSNSLRDRGTGTQYF
.	few	TRBV20-1	TRBJ1-4	TGCAGTGCTAGAGATCTGGGCGGGTTCGGAAAACTGTTTTTT	CSARDLGGFGKLFF
TRBD2	few	TRBV7-9	TRBJ2-3	TGTGCCAGCAGCTTAGGCGGGGGGGCAGATACGCAGTATTTT	CASSLGGGADTQYF
.	.	TRBV2	TRBJ2-5	TGTGCCAGCAGGTCCACCGGACAGCCTGGCGTAAAGACCCAGTACTTC	CASRSTGQPGVKTQYF
.	.	TRBV6-2/TRBV6-3	TRBJ2-2	TGTGCCAGCAAGAAACATGAGGAGCTGTTTTTT	CASKKHEELFF
.	.	TRBV25-1	TRBJ2-3	TGTGCCAGCAGTGCCGGGGACCATGCCGTCACAGATACGCAGTATTTT	CASSAGDHAVTDTQYF
.	few	TRBV6-2/TRBV6-3	TRBJ1-1	TGTGCCAGCAGACCCGGGGCACAAGAAGCTTTCTTT	CASRPGAQEAFF
TRBD1	.	TRBV12-3/TRBV12-4	TRBJ1-2	TGTGCCAGCAGATTATCAGGGGGAACCTATGGCTACACCTTC	CASRLSGGTYGYTF
.	.	TRBV7-2	TRBJ2-5	TGTGCCAGCAGCCGTTGGCAAGAGACCCAGTACTTC	CASSRWQETQYF
.	.	TRBV7-2	TRBJ1-5	TGTGCCAGCAGCTTATCGGCGTGGGACCCTAGCAATCAGCCCCAGCATTTT	CASSLSAWDPSNQPQHF
.	.	TRBV27	TRBJ1-1	TGTGCCAGCAGTTTAGCCGGATTTACTGAAGCTTTCTTT	CASSLAGFTEAFF
TRBD1	few	TRBV19	TRBJ1-5	TGTGCTTGCAGACAGGGGAATCAGCCCCAGCATTTT	CACRQGNQPQHF
.	few	TRBV6-5	TRBJ2-5	TGTGCCAGCAGTTACTTCTCTCGTAGGGAAGGGTGGGAGACCCAGTACTTC	CASSYFSRREGWETQYF
TRBD2	.	TRBV18	TRBJ2-1	TGTGCCAGCTCACCACAGCGGGGGACCCTCTACAATGAGCAGTTCTTC	CASSPQRGTLYNEQFF
.	few	TRBV2	TRBJ2-7	TGTGCCAGCAGTGAAGAAGGACTCCGCTCCTACGAGCAGTACTTC	CASSEEGLRSYEQYF
TRBD1	.	TRBV4-3	TRBJ1-2	TGCGCCAGCAGCCAAGTTCAGGGGGCGACCTATGGCTACACCTTC	CASSQVQGATYGYTF
.	few	TRBV27	TRBJ2-3	TGTGCCAGCAGTTTAAGACCTGGCACAGATACGCAGTATTTT	CASSLRPGTDTQYF
.	.	TRBV7-2	TRBJ2-3	TGTGCCAGCAGCTCCCCCAGGGGCCGCACAGATACGCAGTATTTT	CASSSPRGRTDTQYF
TRBD1	.	TRBV6-2/TRBV6-3	TRBJ2-3	TGTGCCAGCAGTCCCGGGACAGGGATGGCAGATACGCAGTATTTT	CASSPGTGMADTQYF
.	.	TRBV9	TRBJ2-2	TGTGCCAGCAAGCAGGGGCGGGTAGCCGGGGAGCTGTTTTTT	CASKQGRVAGELFF
TRBD1	.	TRBV7-2	TRBJ1-2	TGTGCCAGCAACGGCAGGGGGTATGGCTACACCTTC	CASNGRGYGYTF
.	few	TRBV7-9	TRBJ2-7	TGTGCCAGCAGCTCCCAACGGGGCATGAGCGAGCAGTACTTC	CASSSQRGMSEQYF